The sequence of this T cell receptor beta chain was determined in a study of blood T cell repertoires in COVID-19. Across the study: Sites in the United States, Italy and Spain provided acute and convalescent COVID-19 samples. T cells, B-cell-depleted T cells, or PBMCs supplied cDNA or gDNA.

Per the authors' pipeline: Counts of nucleated cells, estimated from reference gene primer amplification, were obtained. Libraries were prepared by immunoSEQ multiplex PCR; TCRdb keeps only in-frame clonotypes and omits some of them. The DNA gave D and trimming, while V, J and clone size come from that table. The sample yields over 130,000 clones, about 81% seen once. The sample taken for sequencing was peripheral blood. This sequence was found in a woman of 80 years or more with acute or convalescent COVID-19.

CDR3 nucleotide sequence: TGCGCCAGCAGCTTTGGACACCTAAAAGCGGGGGGGCACTACGAGCAGTACTTC. It encodes CASSFGHLKAGGHYEQYF. V usage is TRBV4-1 and J usage is TRBJ2-7; 10 bases map to TRBD2. V dropped 5 bases and J dropped 3; count of bases not matched to a gene: 16. Germline V CDR1 and CDR2: MGHRA, YSYEKL. The CDR3 has 18 residues.